This TCR beta chain stems from a study of blood T cell repertoires in COVID-19. Study-level information: Spain, Italy and the United States supplied samples that represented acute and convalescent COVID-19. T cells, B-cell-depleted T cells, or PBMCs supplied cDNA or gDNA.

Original processing notes: Reference gene primer amplification yielded estimated nucleated cell counts. The protocol was immunoSEQ multiplex PCR, while the TCRdb copy is restricted to in-frame clones and leaves out a portion. Clonal size and the V and J genes are those of that table, whereas D and trimming came from the DNA. The sample holds 200,000 to 250,000 clones; approximately 80% are singletons and the top ten take 5.1%. Germline CDR1 GTSNPN, CDR2 SVGIG (reference sequence). The CDR3 spans 15 residues. V shed 1 base, J shed 4 bases, and the junction held 5 bases outside the gene matches. This clone was counted a single time.

The V call is TRBV30, the J call TRBJ2-3; 10 bases are shared with TRBD1. This receptor was obtained from a woman aged 55-75 years who had recovered from COVID-19. Sequenced: peripheral blood. CDR3 amino acids: CAWSAGTGASDTQYF. As DNA, the CDR3 is TGTGCCTGGAGTGCCGGGACAGGGGCTTCAGATACGCAGTATTTT. The full variable domain, with the rest looked up from reference TRBV30 and TRBJ2-3, is SQTIHQWPATLVQPVGSPLSLECTVEGTSNPNLYWYRQAAGRGLQLLFYSVGIGQISSEVPQNLSASRPQDRQFILSSKKLLLSDSGFYLCAWSAGTGASDTQYFGPGTRLTVL.